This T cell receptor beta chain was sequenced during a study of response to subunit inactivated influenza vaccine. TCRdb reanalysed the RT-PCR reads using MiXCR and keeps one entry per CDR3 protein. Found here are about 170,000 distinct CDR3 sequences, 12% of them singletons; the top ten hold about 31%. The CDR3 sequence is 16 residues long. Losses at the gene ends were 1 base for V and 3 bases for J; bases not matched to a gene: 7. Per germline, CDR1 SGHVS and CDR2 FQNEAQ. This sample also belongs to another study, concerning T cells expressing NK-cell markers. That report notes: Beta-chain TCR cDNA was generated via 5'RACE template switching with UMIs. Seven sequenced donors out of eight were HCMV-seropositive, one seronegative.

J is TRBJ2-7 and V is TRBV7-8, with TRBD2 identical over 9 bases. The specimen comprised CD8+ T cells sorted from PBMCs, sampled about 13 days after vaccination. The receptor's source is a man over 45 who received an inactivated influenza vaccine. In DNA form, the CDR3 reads TGTGCCAGCAGCTTAGATAGCGGGAGCCTCCACTACGAGCAGTACTTC. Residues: CASSLDSGSLHYEQYF.